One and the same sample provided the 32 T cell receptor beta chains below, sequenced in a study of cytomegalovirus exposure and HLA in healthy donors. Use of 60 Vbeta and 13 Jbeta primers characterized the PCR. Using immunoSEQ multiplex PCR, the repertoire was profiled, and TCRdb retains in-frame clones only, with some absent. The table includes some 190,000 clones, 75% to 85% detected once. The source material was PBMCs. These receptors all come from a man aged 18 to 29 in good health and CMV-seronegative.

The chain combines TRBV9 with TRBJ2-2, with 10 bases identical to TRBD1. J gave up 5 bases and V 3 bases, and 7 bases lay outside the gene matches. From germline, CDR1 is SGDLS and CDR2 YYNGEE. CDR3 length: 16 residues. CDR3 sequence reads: CASSDRDRGWTGELFF. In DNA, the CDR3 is TGTGCCAGCAGCGACCGGGACAGGGGTTGGACCGGGGAGCTGTTTTTT.

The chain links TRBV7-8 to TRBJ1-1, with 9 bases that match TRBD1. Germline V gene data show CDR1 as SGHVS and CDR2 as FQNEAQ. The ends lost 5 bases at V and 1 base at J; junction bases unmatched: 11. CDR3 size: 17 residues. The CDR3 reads CASSPRPGTGKNTEAFF. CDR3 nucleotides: TGTGCCAGCAGCCCTCGACCGGGGACAGGGAAGAACACTGAAGCTTTCTTT.

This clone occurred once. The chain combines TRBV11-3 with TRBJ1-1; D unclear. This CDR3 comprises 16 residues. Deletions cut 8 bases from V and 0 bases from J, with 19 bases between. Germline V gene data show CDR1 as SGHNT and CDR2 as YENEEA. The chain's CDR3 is CASSGPGLSMNTEAFF. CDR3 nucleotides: TGTGCCAGCTCAGGTCCAGGTCTTTCCATGAACACTGAAGCTTTCTTT.

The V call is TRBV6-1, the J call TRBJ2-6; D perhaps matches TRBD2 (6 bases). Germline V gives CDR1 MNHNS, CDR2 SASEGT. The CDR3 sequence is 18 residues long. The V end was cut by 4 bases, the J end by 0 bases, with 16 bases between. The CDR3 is CASSGRSGGSSGANVLTF. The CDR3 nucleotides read TGTGCCAGCAGTGGCCGGAGCGGAGGGAGCTCTGGGGCCAACGTCCTGACTTTC.

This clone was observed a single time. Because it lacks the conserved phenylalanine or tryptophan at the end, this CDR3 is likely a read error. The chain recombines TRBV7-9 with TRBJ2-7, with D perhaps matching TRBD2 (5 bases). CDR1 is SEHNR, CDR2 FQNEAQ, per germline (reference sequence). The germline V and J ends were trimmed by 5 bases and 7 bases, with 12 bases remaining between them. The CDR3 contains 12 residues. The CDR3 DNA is TGTGCCAGCAGCCTCTCTAGGGAGGAGCAGTACCTC. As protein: CASSLSREEQYL.

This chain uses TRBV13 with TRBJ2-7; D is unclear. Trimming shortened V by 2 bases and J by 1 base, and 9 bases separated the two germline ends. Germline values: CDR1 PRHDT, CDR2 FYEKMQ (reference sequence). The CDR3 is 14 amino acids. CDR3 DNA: TGTGCCAGCAGCTTAAGGAGCAATTCCTACGAGCAGTACTTC. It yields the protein CASSLRSNSYEQYF.

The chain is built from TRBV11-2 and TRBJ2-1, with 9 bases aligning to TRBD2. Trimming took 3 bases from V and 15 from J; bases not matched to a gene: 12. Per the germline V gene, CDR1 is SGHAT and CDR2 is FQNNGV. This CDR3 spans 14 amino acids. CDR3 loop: CASSFSSGRPDPFF. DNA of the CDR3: TGTGCCAGCAGCTTTTCCAGCGGGAGGCCAGATCCGTTCTTC.

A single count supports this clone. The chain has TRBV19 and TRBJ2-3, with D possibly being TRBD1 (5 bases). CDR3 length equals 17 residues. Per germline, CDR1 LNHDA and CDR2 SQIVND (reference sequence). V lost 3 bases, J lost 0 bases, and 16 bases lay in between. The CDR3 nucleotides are TGTGCCAGTAGTATTGGTTGGGGCGGCACTAGCACAGATACGCAGTATTTT. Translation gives CASSIGWGGTSTDTQYF. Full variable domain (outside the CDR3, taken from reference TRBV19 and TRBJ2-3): DGGITQSPKYLFRKEGQNVTLSCEQNLNHDAMYWYRQDPGQGLRLIYYSQIVNDFQKGDIAEGYSVSREKKESFPLTVTSAQKNPTAFYLCASSIGWGGTSTDTQYFGPGTRLTVL.

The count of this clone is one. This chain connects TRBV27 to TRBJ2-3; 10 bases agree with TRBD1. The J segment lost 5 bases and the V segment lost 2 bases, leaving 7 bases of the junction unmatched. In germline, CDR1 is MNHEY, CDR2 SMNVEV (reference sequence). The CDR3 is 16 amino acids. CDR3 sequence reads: CASSLGRTGGQDTQYF. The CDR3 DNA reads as TGTGCCAGCAGTTTAGGGAGGACAGGGGGTCAAGATACGCAGTATTTT.

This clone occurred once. Here the CDR3 reads CASSLATAGDTQYF. The CDR3 DNA follows: TGTGCCAGCAGCTTAGCTACCGCCGGTGATACGCAGTATTTT. The gene calls are TRBV7-8 and TRBJ2-3; D unresolved. This CDR3 spans 14 amino acids. Trimming removed 0 bases from V and 6 bases from J, with 10 bases in between. Germline V gene sequence: CDR1 SGHVS, CDR2 FQNEAQ.

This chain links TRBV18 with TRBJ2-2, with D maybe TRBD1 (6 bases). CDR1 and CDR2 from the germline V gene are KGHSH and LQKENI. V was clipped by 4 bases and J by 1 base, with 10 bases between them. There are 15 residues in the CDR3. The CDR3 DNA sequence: TGTGCCAGCTCACTGGACAGTCGGAACACCGGGGAGCTGTTTTTT. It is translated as CASSLDSRNTGELFF.

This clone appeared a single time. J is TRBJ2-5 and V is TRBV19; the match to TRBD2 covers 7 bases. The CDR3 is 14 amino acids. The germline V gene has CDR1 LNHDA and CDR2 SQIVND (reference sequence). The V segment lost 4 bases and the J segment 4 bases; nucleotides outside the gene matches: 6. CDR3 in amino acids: CASSNTGTIETQYF. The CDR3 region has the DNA TGTGCCAGTAGTAATACCGGGACTATAGAGACCCAGTACTTC. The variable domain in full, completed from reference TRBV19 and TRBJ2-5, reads DGGITQSPKYLFRKEGQNVTLSCEQNLNHDAMYWYRQDPGQGLRLIYYSQIVNDFQKGDIAEGYSVSREKKESFPLTVTSAQKNPTAFYLCASSNTGTIETQYFGPGTRLLVL.

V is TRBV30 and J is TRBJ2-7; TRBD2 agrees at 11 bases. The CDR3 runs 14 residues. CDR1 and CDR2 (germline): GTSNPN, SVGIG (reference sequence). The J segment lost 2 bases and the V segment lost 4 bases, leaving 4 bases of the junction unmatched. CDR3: CAWTPGLAAYEQYF. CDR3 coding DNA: TGTGCCTGGACCCCGGGACTAGCGGCCTACGAGCAGTACTTC.

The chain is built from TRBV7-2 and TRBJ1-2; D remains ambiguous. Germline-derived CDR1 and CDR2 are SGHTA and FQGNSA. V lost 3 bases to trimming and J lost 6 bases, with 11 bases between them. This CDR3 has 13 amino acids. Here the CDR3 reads CASSLIGSDGYTF. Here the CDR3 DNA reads TGTGCCAGCAGCTTGATAGGGAGCGATGGCTACACCTTC.

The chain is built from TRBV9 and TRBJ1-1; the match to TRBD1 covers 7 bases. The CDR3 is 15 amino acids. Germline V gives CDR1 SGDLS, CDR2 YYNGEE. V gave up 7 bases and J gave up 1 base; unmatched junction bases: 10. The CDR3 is CASGRTGASNTEAFF. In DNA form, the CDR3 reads TGTGCCAGCGGACGCACAGGGGCGTCGAACACTGAAGCTTTCTTT.

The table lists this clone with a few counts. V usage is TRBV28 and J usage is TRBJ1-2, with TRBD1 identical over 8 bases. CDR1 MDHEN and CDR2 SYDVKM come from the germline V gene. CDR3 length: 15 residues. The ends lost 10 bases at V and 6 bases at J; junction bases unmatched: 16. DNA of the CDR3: TGTGCCACCCCCACGGCGGGCAGGGGGCACGATGGCTACACCTTC. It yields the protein CATPTAGRGHDGYTF.

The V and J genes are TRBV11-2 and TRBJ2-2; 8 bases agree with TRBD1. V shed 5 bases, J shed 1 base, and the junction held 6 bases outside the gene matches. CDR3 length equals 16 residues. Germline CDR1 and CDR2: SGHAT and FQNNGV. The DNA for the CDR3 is TGTGCCAGCAGCCTGTGGACAGGGTTGAACACCGGGGAGCTGTTTTTT. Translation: CASSLWTGLNTGELFF.

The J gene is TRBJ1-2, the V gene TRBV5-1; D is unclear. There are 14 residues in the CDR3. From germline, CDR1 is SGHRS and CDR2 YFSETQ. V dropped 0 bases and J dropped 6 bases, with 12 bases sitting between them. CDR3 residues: CASSLVAGGHGYTF. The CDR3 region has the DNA TGCGCCAGCAGCTTGGTGGCAGGAGGGCATGGCTACACCTTC.

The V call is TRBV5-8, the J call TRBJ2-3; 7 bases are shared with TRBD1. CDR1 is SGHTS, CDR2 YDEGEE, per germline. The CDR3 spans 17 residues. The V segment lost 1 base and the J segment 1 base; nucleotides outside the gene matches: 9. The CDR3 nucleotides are TGTGCCAGCAGCTTGACCGGGACAGCGAGGGGCACAGATACGCAGTATTTT. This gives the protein CASSLTGTARGTDTQYF.

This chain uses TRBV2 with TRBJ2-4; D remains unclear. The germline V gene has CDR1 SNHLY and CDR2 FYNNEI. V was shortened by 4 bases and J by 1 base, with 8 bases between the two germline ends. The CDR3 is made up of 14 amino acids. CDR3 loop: CASSVEFAKNIQYF. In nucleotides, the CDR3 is TGTGCCAGCAGTGTGGAGTTTGCCAAAAACATTCAGTACTTC.

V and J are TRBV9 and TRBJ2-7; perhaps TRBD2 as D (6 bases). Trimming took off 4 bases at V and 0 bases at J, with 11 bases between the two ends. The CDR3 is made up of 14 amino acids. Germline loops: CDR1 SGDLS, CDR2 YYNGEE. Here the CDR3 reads CASSYLATSYEQYF. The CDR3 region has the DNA TGTGCCAGCAGCTATCTAGCGACCTCCTACGAGCAGTACTTC. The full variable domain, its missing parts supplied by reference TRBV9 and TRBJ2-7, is DSGVTQTPKHLITATGQRVTLRCSPRSGDLSVYWYQQSLDQGLQFLIQYYNGEERAKGNILERFSAQQFPDLHSELNLSSLELGDSALYFCASSYLATSYEQYFGPGTRLTVT.

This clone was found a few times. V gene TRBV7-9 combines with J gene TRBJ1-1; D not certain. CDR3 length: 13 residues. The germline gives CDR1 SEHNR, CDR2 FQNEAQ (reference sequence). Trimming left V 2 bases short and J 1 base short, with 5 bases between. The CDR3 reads CASSLYPNTEAFF. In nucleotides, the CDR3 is TGTGCCAGCAGCTTATATCCGAACACTGAAGCTTTCTTT.

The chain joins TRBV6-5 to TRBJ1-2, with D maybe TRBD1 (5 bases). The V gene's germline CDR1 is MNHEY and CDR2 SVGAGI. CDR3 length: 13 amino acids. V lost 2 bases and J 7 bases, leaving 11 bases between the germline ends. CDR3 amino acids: CASSYRGGFGYTF. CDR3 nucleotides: TGTGCCAGCAGTTACAGGGGAGGCTTTGGCTACACCTTC.

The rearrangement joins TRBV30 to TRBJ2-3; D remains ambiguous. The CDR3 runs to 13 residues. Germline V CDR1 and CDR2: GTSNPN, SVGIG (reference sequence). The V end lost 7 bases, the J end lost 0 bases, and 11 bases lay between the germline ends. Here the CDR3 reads CALARRSTDTQYF. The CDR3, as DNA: TGTGCCTTAGCACGGCGTAGCACAGATACGCAGTATTTT.

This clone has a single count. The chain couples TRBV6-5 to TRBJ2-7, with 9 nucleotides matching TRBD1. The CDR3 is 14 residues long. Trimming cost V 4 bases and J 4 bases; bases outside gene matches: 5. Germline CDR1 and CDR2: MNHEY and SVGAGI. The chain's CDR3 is CASSSDRGRYEQYF. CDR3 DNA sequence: TGTGCCAGCAGTTCGGACAGGGGTAGGTACGAGCAGTACTTC.

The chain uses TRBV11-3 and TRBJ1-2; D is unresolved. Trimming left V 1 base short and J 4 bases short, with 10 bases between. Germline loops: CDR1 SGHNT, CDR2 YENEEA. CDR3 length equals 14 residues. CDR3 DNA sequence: TGTGCCAGCAGCTTAGGGCCCCCAGTCTATGGCTACACCTTC. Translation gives CASSLGPPVYGYTF.

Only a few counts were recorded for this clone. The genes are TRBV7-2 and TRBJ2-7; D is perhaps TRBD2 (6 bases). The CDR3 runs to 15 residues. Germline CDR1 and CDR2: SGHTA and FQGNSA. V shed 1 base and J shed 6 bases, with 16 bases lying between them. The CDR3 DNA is TGTGCCAGCAGCTTAGTGGACGCGGGGTCCCCCGAGCAGTACTTC. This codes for CASSLVDAGSPEQYF.

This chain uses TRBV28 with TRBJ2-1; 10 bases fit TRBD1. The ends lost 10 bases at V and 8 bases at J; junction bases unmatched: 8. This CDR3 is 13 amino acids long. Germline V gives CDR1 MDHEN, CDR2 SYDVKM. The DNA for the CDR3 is TGTGCCACCAGGACAGGGGGTAGGGATGAGCAGTTCTTC. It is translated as CATRTGGRDEQFF.

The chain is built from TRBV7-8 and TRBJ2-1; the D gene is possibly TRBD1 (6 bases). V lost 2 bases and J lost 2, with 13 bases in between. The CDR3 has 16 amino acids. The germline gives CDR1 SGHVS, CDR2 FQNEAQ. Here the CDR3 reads CASSLLGAATYNEQFF. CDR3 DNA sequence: TGTGCCAGCAGCTTATTGGGGGCCGCAACCTACAATGAGCAGTTCTTC.

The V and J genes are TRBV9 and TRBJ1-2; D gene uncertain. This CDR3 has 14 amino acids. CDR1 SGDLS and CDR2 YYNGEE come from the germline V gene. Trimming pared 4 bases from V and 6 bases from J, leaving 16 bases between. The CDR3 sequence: CASSPRGRWNGYTF. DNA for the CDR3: TGTGCCAGCAGCCCCCGGGGAAGGTGGAATGGCTACACCTTC.

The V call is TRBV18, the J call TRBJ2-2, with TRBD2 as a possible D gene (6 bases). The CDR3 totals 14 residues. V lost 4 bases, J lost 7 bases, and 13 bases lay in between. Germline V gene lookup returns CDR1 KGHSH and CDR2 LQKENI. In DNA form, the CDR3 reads TGTGCCAGCTCACAACTAGCAAATGGCGGGGAGCTGTTTTTT. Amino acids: CASSQLANGGELFF.

CDR3 coding DNA: TGTGCCAGCAGCTCCGCAGGGCATCTTTATGCTGAAGCTTTCTTT. Translation: CASSSAGHLYAEAFF. The chain employs TRBV13 and TRBJ1-1, with D maybe TRBD1 (5 bases). Trimming pared 4 bases from V and 6 bases from J, leaving 18 bases between. CDR1 is PRHDT, CDR2 FYEKMQ, per germline (reference sequence). There are 15 residues in the CDR3.